The sequence of this T cell receptor (beta chain) was determined in a study of cytomegalovirus exposure and HLA in healthy donors. Study outcomes and limitations: The sole available immune exposure information was CMV serostatus. Indistinguishable V segments, including TRBV6-2 and TRBV6-3, were excluded.

13 Jbeta primers and 60 Vbeta primers were used for the PCR. Assay: immunoSEQ multiplex PCR; the TCRdb copy retains only in-frame clones and omits some. The repertoire holds 100,000 to 120,000 clones, with 69% as singletons. Germline V gene lookup returns CDR1 SGHNT and CDR2 YENEEA. Trimming left V 4 bases short and J 7 bases short, with 14 bases between. The CDR3 is 14 residues long. A word on this clone: Antigen: not known.

This sequence was found in a man aged 25-40 years in good health and CMV-seronegative. This chain connects TRBV11-3 to TRBJ2-1; no clear D. What was sequenced was PBMCs. The CDR3 loop reads CASSSTRLRNEQFF. The CDR3 DNA is TGTGCCAGCAGCTCGACCAGGTTGAGAAATGAGCAGTTCTTC.